This T cell receptor beta chain is from a study of T cell repertoires in cytomegalovirus infection. CDR3 size: 16 residues. The germline V gene has CDR1 SGHTA and CDR2 FQGNSA. This clonotype was counted between two and nine times. A much larger clone differs from this one at a single base, so this may be a read error. From the reads, TCRdb called clonotypes with MiXCR, one entry per CDR3 protein. This repertoire shows 200,000 or so distinct CDR3 sequences, about 30% found once; its top ten account for 30% to 35%. The sequenced sample was PBMCs. The V gene is TRBV7-2, the J gene TRBJ1-4, with 10 bases that match TRBD1. The sequence was collected from a human donor in good health (CMV status not recorded). Some clones in this sample may be carry-over from other donors' samples. The CDR3 loop reads CPSSISGTGVKEKLFF. The CDR3, as DNA: TGTCCCAGCAGCATTTCCGGGACAGGGGTTAAAGAAAAACTGTTTTTT.